This record covers a single T cell receptor beta chain. Its cognate antigen is unknown. The source of the sample is a study of T cell repertoires in cytomegalovirus infection. Germline CDR1 MGHRA, CDR2 YSYEKL. The germline V and J ends were trimmed by 0 bases and 3 bases, with 11 bases remaining between them. CDR3 length: 15 residues. Study-level results: Cumulative public TCR beta family frequency identified CMV carriers with the relevant HLA.

TCRdb used MiXCR to reprocess the reads, holding one entry per CDR3 protein. Of a few hundred thousand distinct CDR3 sequences in the sample, approximately 17% are singletons; the top ten hold around half. The specimen was CD8+ T cells from PBMCs. This rearrangement joins TRBV4-1 to TRBJ1-2, with D maybe TRBD1 (5 bases). The receptor's source is a human donor in good health (CMV status not recorded). Some clones in this sample may be carry-over from other donors' samples. The CDR3 DNA reads as TGCGCCAGCAGCCAAGACCCGGGAGGGGACTATGGCTACACCTTC. Protein sequence: CASSQDPGGDYGYTF.